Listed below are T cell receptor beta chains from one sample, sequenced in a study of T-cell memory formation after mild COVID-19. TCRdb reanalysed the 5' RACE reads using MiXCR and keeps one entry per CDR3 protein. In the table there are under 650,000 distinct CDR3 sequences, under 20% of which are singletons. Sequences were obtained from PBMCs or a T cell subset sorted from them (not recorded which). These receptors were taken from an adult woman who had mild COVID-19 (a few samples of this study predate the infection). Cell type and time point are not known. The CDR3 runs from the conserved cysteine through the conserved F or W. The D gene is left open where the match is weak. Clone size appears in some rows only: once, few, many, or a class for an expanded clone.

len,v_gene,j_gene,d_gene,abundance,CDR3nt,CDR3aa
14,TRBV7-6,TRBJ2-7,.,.,TGTGCCAGCAGCCGGGGCGGAGGTACCTACGAGCAGTACTTC,CASSRGGGTYEQYF
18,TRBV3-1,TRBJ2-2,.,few,TGTGCCAGCAGCCCCCTAAAATGGCGGCTAAACTTTGCCGGGGAGCTGTTTTTT,CASSPLKWRLNFAGELFF
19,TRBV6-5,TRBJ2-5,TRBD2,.,TGTGCCAGCAGTTACTCAGGGCTAGCGGGGGGGCCGTGGCAAGAGACCCAGTACTTC,CASSYSGLAGGPWQETQYF
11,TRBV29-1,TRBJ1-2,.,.,TGCAGCGTTGAAGGGGATGGCGGCTACACCTTC,CSVEGDGGYTF
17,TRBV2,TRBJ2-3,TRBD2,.,TGTGCCAGCAGTTACGTAATAGCGGGAGATGGGACAGATACGCAGTATTTT,CASSYVIAGDGTDTQYF
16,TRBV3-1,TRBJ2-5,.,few,TGTGCCAGCAACCAAGAGCAGGGAGCTTTAAGAGAGACCCAGTACTTC,CASNQEQGALRETQYF
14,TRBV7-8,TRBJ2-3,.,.,TGTGCCAGCAGCTTCGGCCCAGGCACAGATACGCAGTATTTT,CASSFGPGTDTQYF
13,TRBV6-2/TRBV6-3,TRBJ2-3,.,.,TGTGCCAGCAGTTACTCGCCCGGCGGGCCGCAGTATTTT,CASSYSPGGPQYF
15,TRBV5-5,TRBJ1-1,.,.,TGTGCCAGCAGCTTGGCCTCTGGGTCGGGCACTGAAGCTTTCTTT,CASSLASGSGTEAFF
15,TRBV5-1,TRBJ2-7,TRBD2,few,TGCGCCAGCAGCTTGCTCGGACTAGCGGGAGACGAGCAGTACTTC,CASSLLGLAGDEQYF
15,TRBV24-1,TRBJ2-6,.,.,TGTGCCACCAGTGATTCCCACTCTGGGGCCAACGTCCTGACTTTC,CATSDSHSGANVLTF
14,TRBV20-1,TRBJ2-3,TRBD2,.,TGCAGTGCTAGCGAAGCGGGGGGAACAGATACGCAGTATTTT,CSASEAGGTDTQYF
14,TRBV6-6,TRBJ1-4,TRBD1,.,TGTGCCAGCAGACGGACAGGGGGAAATGAAAAACTGTTTTTT,CASRRTGGNEKLFF
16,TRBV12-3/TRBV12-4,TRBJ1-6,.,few,TGTGCCAGCAGCTATAGTTATTCCTCCTATAATTCACCCCTCCACTTT,CASSYSYSSYNSPLHF
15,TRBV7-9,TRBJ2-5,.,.,TGTGCCAGCAGCTTGTCCCGTTCAGGGAAAGAGACCCAGTACTTC,CASSLSRSGKETQYF
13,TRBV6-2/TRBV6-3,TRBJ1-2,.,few,TGTGCCAGCAGGACTGATGTACTGGGGGGCTACACCTTC,CASRTDVLGGYTF
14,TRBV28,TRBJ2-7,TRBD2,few,TGTGCCAGCAGGGGAGCGGGACTTCTAGACGAGCAGTACTTC,CASRGAGLLDEQYF
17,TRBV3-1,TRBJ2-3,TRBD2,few,TGTGCCAGCAGCCCTTTTGCAGCGGGGGGGCTGACAGATACGCAGTATTTT,CASSPFAAGGLTDTQYF
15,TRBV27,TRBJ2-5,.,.,TGTGCCAGCAGTACCCTCTTGGGGTACCAAGAGACCCAGTACTTC,CASSTLLGYQETQYF
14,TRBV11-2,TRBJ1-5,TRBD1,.,TGTGCCAGCAGCTTAGATCCAGGGGGAAACCCCCAGCATTTT,CASSLDPGGNPQHF
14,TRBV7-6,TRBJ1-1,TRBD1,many,TGTGCCAGCAGCCCGGGACAGACGAACACTGAAGCTTTCTTT,CASSPGQTNTEAFF
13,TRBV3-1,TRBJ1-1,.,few,TGTGCCAGCAGCCCCTCCGGGCTCACTGAAGCTTTCTTT,CASSPSGLTEAFF
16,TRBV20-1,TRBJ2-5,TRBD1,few,TGCAGTGCTGGGGACAGGGCTAAAGATTTGGAGGAGACCCAGTACTTC,CSAGDRAKDLEETQYF
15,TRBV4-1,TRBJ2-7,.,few,TGCGCCAGCAGCCAAGATCCAGGGGGGGCCTACGAGCAGTACTTC,CASSQDPGGAYEQYF
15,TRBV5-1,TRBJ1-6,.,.,TGCGCCAGCAGCTTGGAAACAGATTATAATTCACCCCTCCACTTT,CASSLETDYNSPLHF
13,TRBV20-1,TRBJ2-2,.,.,TGCAGTGCTAGTGGAGGGAATGCCGGGGAGCTGTTTTTT,CSASGGNAGELFF
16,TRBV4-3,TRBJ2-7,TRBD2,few,TGCGCCAGCAGCCAAGAAACTGTAGCGGGTCTTTACGAGCAGTACTTC,CASSQETVAGLYEQYF
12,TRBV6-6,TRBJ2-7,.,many,TGTGCCAGCAGTCCCGGGACGATCGGGCAGTACTTC,CASSPGTIGQYF
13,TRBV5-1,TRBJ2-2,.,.,TGCGCCAGCAGAGGAGAGGGGGCCGGGGAGCTGTTTTTT,CASRGEGAGELFF
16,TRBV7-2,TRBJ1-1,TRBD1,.,TGTGCCAGCAGTCGAAGGACAGGGGGGAGGAACACTGAAGCTTTCTTT,CASSRRTGGRNTEAFF
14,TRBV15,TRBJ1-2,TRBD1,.,TGTGCCACCAGCAGAGACGGGACAGCTGGTGGCTACACCTTC,CATSRDGTAGGYTF
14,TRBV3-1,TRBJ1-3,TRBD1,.,TGTGCCAGCAGTAGACAGGGAGGCGGAAACACCATATATTTT,CASSRQGGGNTIYF
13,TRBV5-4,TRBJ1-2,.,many,TGTGCCAGCAGCCCGACAGATAACTATGGCTACACCTTC,CASSPTDNYGYTF
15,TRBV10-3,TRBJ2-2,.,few,TGTGCCATCAGTGAGTCGGGTATGGCGTCTGGGGAGCTGTTTTTT,CAISESGMASGELFF
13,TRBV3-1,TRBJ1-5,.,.,TGTGCCAGCAGCCTAGGCCGGGGTTCGCCCCAGCATTTT,CASSLGRGSPQHF
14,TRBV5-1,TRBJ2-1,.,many,TGTGCCAGTAGTCCTGGGACCACCTACAATGAGCAGTTCTTC,CASSPGTTYNEQFF
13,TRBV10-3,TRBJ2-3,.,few,TGTGCCATCAGTGAGGGGCACACAGATACGCAGTATTTT,CAISEGHTDTQYF
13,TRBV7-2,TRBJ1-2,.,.,TGTGCCAGCAGCCTCCCCTACAGAAATGGCTACACCTTC,CASSLPYRNGYTF
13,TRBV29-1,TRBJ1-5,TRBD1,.,TGCAGCGTCCTACAGGGGGGCAATCAGCCCCAGCATTTT,CSVLQGGNQPQHF
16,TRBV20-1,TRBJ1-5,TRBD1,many,TGCAGTGCTAGAGACAGGGGGATATATAGCAATCAGCCCCAGCATTTT,CSARDRGIYSNQPQHF
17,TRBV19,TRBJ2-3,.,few,TGTGCCAGTAGTAGCCCCTTAGGTGGTGGGGGCACAGATACGCAGTATTTT,CASSSPLGGGGTDTQYF
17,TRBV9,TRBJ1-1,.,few,TGTGCCAGCAGCGTTACCCCACTCAGGGAAGGGTACACTGAAGCTTTCTTT,CASSVTPLREGYTEAFF
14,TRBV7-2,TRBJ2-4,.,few,TGTGCCAGCAGCCGGAGGGGTAGAGGGGACATTCAGTACTTC,CASSRRGRGDIQYF
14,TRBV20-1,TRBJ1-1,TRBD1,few,TGCAGTGCTATTCCGCCGGGGACAGTAACTGAAGCTTTCTTT,CSAIPPGTVTEAFF
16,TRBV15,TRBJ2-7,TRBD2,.,TGTGCCACCAGCAGGCTACCCAGCGGGAGTCCGTTCGAGCAGTACTTC,CATSRLPSGSPFEQYF
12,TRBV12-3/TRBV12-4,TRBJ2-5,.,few,TGTGCCAGCACCCCCAACCAAGAGACCCAGTACTTC,CASTPNQETQYF
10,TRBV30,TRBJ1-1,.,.,TGTGCCGGCATACTCCGCGAAGCTTTCTTT,CAGILREAFF
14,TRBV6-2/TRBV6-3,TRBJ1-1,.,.,TGTGCCAGCAGTTCCAGGGGAAGGAACACTGAAGCTTTCTTT,CASSSRGRNTEAFF
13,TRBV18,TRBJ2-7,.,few,TGTGCCAGCTCACCGGAAGTTTCCTACGAGCAGTACTTC,CASSPEVSYEQYF
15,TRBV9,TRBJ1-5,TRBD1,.,TGTGCCAGCAGCCCCGCGGGGACAGGGGTTCAGCCCCAGCATTTT,CASSPAGTGVQPQHF
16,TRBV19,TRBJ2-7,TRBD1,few,TGTGCCAGTAGTCCCCAGACAGGGGACAGGGCCTACGAGCAGTACTTC,CASSPQTGDRAYEQYF
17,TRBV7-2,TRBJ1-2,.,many,TGTGCCAGCAGCTTAGTCCTGTGGGGGGGCCGTAACTATGGCTACACCTTC,CASSLVLWGGRNYGYTF
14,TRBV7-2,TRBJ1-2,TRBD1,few,TGTGCCAGCAGCTTCGACAGGGCGAACTATGGCTACACCTTC,CASSFDRANYGYTF